The rows below give T cell receptor beta chains drawn from one sample of a study of blood T cell repertoires in COVID-19. Sequencing was performed with immunoSEQ multiplex PCR; in TCRdb, only in-frame clones are kept and a portion is missing. Of around 130,000 clones in the sample, 70% to 90% were seen once. Sequencing input: peripheral blood. Source of these receptors: a man in his forties with acute or convalescent COVID-19. CDR3s include the opening cysteine and the closing phenylalanine or tryptophan. D genes are given only for firm matches. Expanded clones get a size class; other rows say once, few or many, or leave the size out.

>few|-|TRBJ1-5|TRBV6-6
TGTGCCAGCAGTGATGCAACGGGTGGCAATCAGCCCCAGCATTTT
CASSDATGGNQPQHF
>few|-|TRBJ1-2|TRBV4-2
TGTGCCAGCAGCCAAGATCCCCACGTTGAGTACACCTTC
CASSQDPHVEYTF
>-|TRBD1|TRBJ1-2|TRBV5-6
TGTGCCAGCAGCTTGGACAGGGGCTATGGCTACACCTTC
CASSLDRGYGYTF
>-|TRBD1|TRBJ2-2|TRBV18
TGTGCCAGCTCACCACCGACAGGGGTTGACACCGGGGAGCTGTTTTTT
CASSPPTGVDTGELFF
>-|TRBD1|TRBJ1-6|TRBV19
TGTGCCAGTAGTAAGGGACAGGGGGTCGATTCACCCCTCCACTTT
CASSKGQGVDSPLHF
>-|-|TRBJ1-5|TRBV27
TGTGCCAGCAGTTTAAGGCAGGGCAATCAGCCCCAGCATTTT
CASSLRQGNQPQHF
>-|TRBD1|TRBJ2-7|TRBV25-1
TGTGCCAGCAGTGAAGCTGGGCCCGGGACAGGACCCTACGAGCAGTACTTC
CASSEAGPGTGPYEQYF
>-|-|TRBJ1-3|TRBV27
TGTGCCAGCAGCCCGACCCAGCTCAGGGGTCCTGGAAACACCATATATTTT
CASSPTQLRGPGNTIYF
>-|TRBD1|TRBJ2-5|TRBV27
TGTGCCAGCAGTCTCAAGGCAGGGGGTTATGAGACCCAGTACTTC
CASSLKAGGYETQYF
>once|-|TRBJ1-1|TRBV12-3/TRBV12-4
TGTGCCAGCAGTTTACGGGGTGGCACTGAAGCTTTCTTT
CASSLRGGTEAFF
>-|TRBD1|TRBJ1-5|TRBV19
TGTGCCACTGATACTCGGGACAGTAATCAGCCCCAGCATTTT
CATDTRDSNQPQHF
>-|-|TRBJ1-6|TRBV5-8
TGTGCCAGCAGCCGCAGGGGTGAGGATTCACCCCTCCACTTT
CASSRRGEDSPLHF
>-|TRBD1|TRBJ1-3|TRBV6-5
TGTGCCAGCAGCCCAGGGGGTGACACCATATATTTT
CASSPGGDTIYF
>-|TRBD1|TRBJ1-1|TRBV27
TGTGCCAGCAGTCTAAAGGGGACAGGCCAAGGGCTGAACACTGAAGCTTTCTTT
CASSLKGTGQGLNTEAFF
>-|TRBD1|TRBJ2-7|TRBV5-4
TGTGCCAGCAGATCCGGGGTCTCGGGACAGGGCTCCTACGAGCAGTACTTC
CASRSGVSGQGSYEQYF
>-|TRBD1|TRBJ2-3|TRBV28
TGTGCCAGCAGTCCGGGCCGACAGGGAAGTGATACGCAGTATTTT
CASSPGRQGSDTQYF
>-|-|TRBJ1-3|TRBV7-2
TGTGCCAGCAGCCCCGAAGCCTCCTACTCTGGAAACACCATATATTTT
CASSPEASYSGNTIYF
>-|-|TRBJ2-5|TRBV6-6
TGTGCCAGCAGTTCTCCCTCCCGCGTCAGGGAGACCCAGTACTTC
CASSSPSRVRETQYF
>-|-|TRBJ1-2|TRBV7-9
TGTGCCAGCAGCTTAGGCGGAGGGACCCTACATGGCTACACCTTC
CASSLGGGTLHGYTF
>-|TRBD1|TRBJ1-1|TRBV27
TGTGCCAGCAGTCAGCCGGGACAGGGATTCCGACAAGCTTTCTTT
CASSQPGQGFRQAFF
>-|TRBD1|TRBJ1-6|TRBV2
TGTGCCAGCAGTGGAAGGACAGGGCGTCGAAATTCACCCCTCCACTTT
CASSGRTGRRNSPLHF
>once|-|TRBJ2-7|TRBV4-1
TGCGCCAGCAGCCAAGATCGCGCGGATCCCTACGAGCAGTACTTC
CASSQDRADPYEQYF
>-|TRBD1|TRBJ1-2|TRBV6-1
TGTGCCAGCAGTGAGTCGGGACAGGGATTTGGCTACACCTTC
CASSESGQGFGYTF
>-|TRBD1|TRBJ2-7|TRBV30
TGTGCATCTCACCGGGACAGGGCCTACGAGCAGTACTTC
CASHRDRAYEQYF
>-|TRBD2|TRBJ2-1|TRBV3-1/TRBV3-2
TGTGCCAGCAGACGCAATGGGGGGGGAAAAAATGAGCAGTTCTTC
CASRRNGGGKNEQFF
>-|TRBD1|TRBJ1-2|TRBV9
TGTGCCAGCAGCACCAACAGGGGTTTGGATAACTATGGCTACACCTTC
CASSTNRGLDNYGYTF
>once|TRBD2|TRBJ2-2|TRBV7-6
TGTGCCAGCAGCTCTAGCGGGAGGTTCGCCGGGGAGCTGTTTTTT
CASSSSGRFAGELFF
>-|-|TRBJ2-1|TRBV19
TGTGCCAGTAGTATGTCTAGTGTCCATGAGCAGTTCTTC
CASSMSSVHEQFF
>-|-|TRBJ1-5|TRBV19
TGTGCCAGTAGTATAGAAAGGGGTGGGCAGCCCCAGCATTTT
CASSIERGGQPQHF
>-|-|TRBJ1-2|TRBV7-3
TGTGCCAGCAGCTTACTCGACTACACCCCAAATGGCTACACCTTC
CASSLLDYTPNGYTF
>-|-|TRBJ1-2|TRBV9
TGTGCCAGCAGCGCCTCCCCGACCGACAGTTATGGCTACACCTTC
CASSASPTDSYGYTF
>-|TRBD1|TRBJ1-3|TRBV10-3
TGTGCCATCAGTGAGTCGGGGACAGTAAGAAACACCATATATTTT
CAISESGTVRNTIYF
>-|-|TRBJ1-1|TRBV7-6
TGTGCCAGCAGCCTACAGAAGAACACTGAAGCTTTCTTT
CASSLQKNTEAFF
>-|TRBD1|TRBJ1-3|TRBV19
TGTGCCAGTAGTCCTACAGGGGTGGCCACCATATATTTT
CASSPTGVATIYF
>-|-|TRBJ2-3|TRBV11-1
TGTGCCAGCAGTCCGGGGGCGGGAGCCCCCACAGATACGCAGTATTTT
CASSPGAGAPTDTQYF
>-|TRBD1|TRBJ2-5|TRBV3-1/TRBV3-2
TGTGCCAGCAGCCAAGGGACAGGGGGCCAAGAGACCCAGTACTTC
CASSQGTGGQETQYF
>few|-|TRBJ2-5|TRBV18
TGTGCCAGCTCACCACGCTCTGCCGGTGGAGAGACCCAGTACTTC
CASSPRSAGGETQYF
>-|TRBD2|TRBJ2-1|TRBV9
TGTGCCAGCAGCGTAGATGCGGGAGGCCGGGTGCGGAATGAGCAGTTCTTC
CASSVDAGGRVRNEQFF
>-|TRBD2|TRBJ2-1|TRBV9
TGTGCCAGCAGCCTCGGGGGACTAGGCCACAATGAGCAGTTCTTC
CASSLGGLGHNEQFF
>-|-|TRBJ2-2|TRBV6-5
TGTGCCAGCAGTCCCCGGGCGAACACCGGGGAGCTGTTTTTT
CASSPRANTGELFF
>-|-|TRBJ1-1|TRBV5-6
TGTGCCAGCAGCTTGTTCGGGGGATACACTGAAGCTTTCTTT
CASSLFGGYTEAFF
>-|-|TRBJ2-7|TRBV6-6
TGTGCCAGCAGTTACTCCCCAGCCTACGAGCAGTACTTC
CASSYSPAYEQYF
>-|TRBD2|TRBJ2-1|TRBV5-1
TGCGCCAGCAGCTTGGTCCTAGCGGGGGCCTACAATGAGCAGTTCTTC
CASSLVLAGAYNEQFF
>few|TRBD2|TRBJ2-7|TRBV7-9
TGTGCCAGCAGCTTAGCGCTAGCGGGAGTTTACGAGCAGTACTTC
CASSLALAGVYEQYF
>-|-|TRBJ2-2|TRBV5-4
TGTGCCAGCAGCTTGGGACAGCTGGCGAACACCGGGGAGCTGTTTTTT
CASSLGQLANTGELFF
>-|-|TRBJ2-2|TRBV4-1
TGCGCCAGCAGCCGGGCCGGCGGGGAGCTGTTTTTT
CASSRAGGELFF
>-|-|TRBJ1-2|TRBV5-6
TGTGCCAGCAGCTTGGGACGGGGGCGCGGGGGATATGGCTACACCTTC
CASSLGRGRGGYGYTF
>-|-|TRBJ1-1|TRBV14
TGTGCCAGCAGCCAAAGCTTTGAAGCTTTCTTT
CASSQSFEAFF
>-|-|TRBJ1-2|TRBV3-1/TRBV3-2
TGTGCCAGCAGCCAAGATCTTGGCCCGGGGGGCTACACCTTC
CASSQDLGPGGYTF